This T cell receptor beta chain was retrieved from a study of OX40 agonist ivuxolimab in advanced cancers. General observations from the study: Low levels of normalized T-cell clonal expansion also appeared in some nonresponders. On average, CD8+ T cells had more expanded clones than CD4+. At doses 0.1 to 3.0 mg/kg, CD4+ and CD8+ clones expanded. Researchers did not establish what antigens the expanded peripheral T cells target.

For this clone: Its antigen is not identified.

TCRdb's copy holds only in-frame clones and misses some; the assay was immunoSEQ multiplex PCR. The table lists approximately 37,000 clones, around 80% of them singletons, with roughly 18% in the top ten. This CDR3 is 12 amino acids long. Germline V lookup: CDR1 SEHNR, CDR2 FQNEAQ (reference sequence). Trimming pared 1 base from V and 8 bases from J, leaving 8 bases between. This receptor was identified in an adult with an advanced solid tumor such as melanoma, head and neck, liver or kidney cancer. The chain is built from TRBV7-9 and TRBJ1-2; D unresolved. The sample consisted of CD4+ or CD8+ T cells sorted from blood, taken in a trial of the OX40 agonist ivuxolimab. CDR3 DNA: TGTGCCAGCAGCTTAGGGGCGAGAGGCTACACCTTC. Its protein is CASSLGARGYTF.